The rows below give T cell receptor beta chains drawn from one sample of a study of monozygotic twins with inflammatory bowel disease. TCRdb reprocessed the 5' RACE reads and reports one entry per CDR3 protein, with no DNA. The sample yields some 150,000 distinct CDR3 sequences, of which the top ten take up 2.4%. Sequenced material: blood. The receptors shown here come from a human donor with ulcerative colitis or Crohn's disease, or a healthy co-twin of an affected twin (not recorded which). Each CDR3 is given with its conserved first and last residue. Fields, in order: V gene, J gene, CDR3 protein.

TRBV12-5,TRBJ1-1,CASGPYRGLGIF
TRBV7-8,TRBJ2-7,CASSLRGSFYEQYF
TRBV29-1,TRBJ2-1,CSVEEERGNEQFF
TRBV29-1,TRBJ1-4,CSVAQEAIGEKLFF
TRBV20-1,TRBJ2-5,CSALFASGAPSQETQYF
TRBV28,TRBJ2-5,CASSFSRAGYQETQYF
TRBV7-9,TRBJ2-1,CASSLRAELKEFF
TRBV7-2,TRBJ2-3,CASSQATGRGDTQYF
TRBV6-2/TRBV6-3,TRBJ2-1,CASSDGTSPPEQFF
TRBV18,TRBJ2-5,CASSPEAGGRGETQYF
TRBV7-9,TRBJ2-3,CAGSNTLTDTQYF
TRBV9,TRBJ2-1,CASSIGTGTENEQFF
TRBV6-2/TRBV6-3,TRBJ2-7,CASSRQVSYEQYF
TRBV18,TRBJ2-3,CASSPNLGASGTDTQYF
TRBV5-1,TRBJ2-6,CASSVDPSGANVLTF
TRBV7-2,TRBJ2-7,CASNPDRTSYEQYF
TRBV7-8,TRBJ2-7,CASSLAGTGAGYEQYF
TRBV6-1,TRBJ1-3,CASKVGAGNTIYF
TRBV27,TRBJ2-3,CASTSGLGSDTQYF
TRBV6-2/TRBV6-3,TRBJ2-6,CASSYSEGESSGANVLTF
TRBV10-2,TRBJ1-4,CASSSYRDRGNEKLFF
TRBV12-3/TRBV12-4,TRBJ2-3,CAIDDWRRGTDTPYF
TRBV7-2,TRBJ2-7,CASSLSVRTDPYEQYF
TRBV20-1,TRBJ1-2,CSAFLPGGYGYTF
TRBV28,TRBJ1-6,CASSPHTGRSPLHF
TRBV7-3,TRBJ2-1,CASSLYGGAEYDEQFF
TRBV20-1,TRBJ2-3,CSARDRLAGLTDTQYF
TRBV7-2,TRBJ2-3,CASSYGGAIDTQYF
TRBV10-3,TRBJ2-1,CAISESAGGAYNEQFF
TRBV24-1,TRBJ2-1,CATSVGGGSSYNEQFF
TRBV12-3/TRBV12-4,TRBJ2-5,CASSLTPSSGALPIQETQYF
TRBV6-2/TRBV6-3,TRBJ2-5,CASSLGTTQETQYF
TRBV20-1,TRBJ2-4,CSASRDREFDIQYF
TRBV7-9,TRBJ2-3,CASSPRLAGPDTQYF
TRBV19,TRBJ1-1,CASRLEQRGTEAFF
TRBV18,TRBJ2-7,CASSPGLAGREEPYEQYF
TRBV20-1,TRBJ2-5,CRVYSGETQYF
TRBV20-1,TRBJ1-1,CSALKPGPGNTEAFF
TRBV5-1,TRBJ1-5,CASSSGTGDYQPQHF
TRBV10-3,TRBJ1-5,CAISGTGEGQPQHF
TRBV7-8,TRBJ2-5,CASSPGEKETQYF
TRBV12-3/TRBV12-4,TRBJ2-1,CASSRTDGVPEQFF
TRBV12-3/TRBV12-4,TRBJ1-2,CASSLRGIYGYTF
TRBV7-2,TRBJ1-6,CASSPREGLFSPLHF
TRBV5-1,TRBJ2-1,CASSFGLAGGYNEQFF
TRBV2,TRBJ1-2,CASSEEFNYGYTF
TRBV15,TRBJ2-3,CATSRDGTGQRTDTQYF
TRBV7-8,TRBJ2-1,CASSLVGTHSYNEQFF
TRBV6-4,TRBJ2-1,CASSDSSVPWNEQFF
TRBV2,TRBJ2-3,CASRPQGYSTDTQYF
TRBV7-9,TRBJ2-1,CASSLRGARLSYNEQFF
TRBV18,TRBJ1-1,CASSPEPGRAEAFF
TRBV5-1,TRBJ2-1,CASSWPARDRRYNEQFF
TRBV7-8,TRBJ1-6,CASSFGQAGSPLHF
TRBV18,TRBJ1-1,CASSPGQAGITEAFF